The sequence of this T cell receptor (beta chain) was determined in a study of glioma-infiltrating T cells. Study as a whole: Blood libraries targeted roughly 4- to 11-fold coverage of about one million T cells.

V shed 1 base, J shed 0 bases, and the junction held 2 bases outside the gene matches. The CDR3 spans 16 residues. The V gene's germline CDR1 is MNHNS and CDR2 SASEGT. TCR alpha and beta CDR3 regions were amplified from RNA using iRepertoire nested multiplex PCR. From the multiplex PCR reads, TCRdb called clonotypes with MiXCR, one entry per CDR3 protein. The data contain about 410,000 distinct CDR3 sequences, 41% of them singletons. V is TRBV6-1 and J is TRBJ2-3; TRBD1 agrees at 9 bases. The receptor was isolated from a human donor with low-grade glioma or glioblastoma, undergoing nonglioma brain surgery, or in good health (not recorded which). The sample comprised glioma tissue, nonneoplastic brain tissue, or PBMCs (not recorded which). The CDR3 coding sequence is TGTGCCAGCAGTGAAGGGGGGACAGGGAGCACAGATACGCAGTATTTT. It specifies CASSEGGTGSTDTQYF.